The 5 T cell receptor beta chains below come from one sample, sequenced in a study of shared clonotypes between healthy human individuals. Sequencing used immunoSEQ multiplex PCR; TCRdb keeps in-frame clones, though not all of them. The sample consists of about 1 million clones, around 74% of them appearing once. The source material was memory CD4+ T cells sorted from blood. Subset in this sample: CD45RA-negative fraction. The receptors come from a man aged 18 to 30 in good health.

This sequence joins TRBV28 and TRBJ2-3, with 8 positions matching TRBD1. This CDR3 region has 16 residues. V shed 6 bases, J shed 0 bases, and the junction held 8 bases outside the gene matches. Germline V gene lookup returns CDR1 MDHEN and CDR2 SYDVKM. The CDR3 nucleotides are TGTGCCAGCAGCCTCGGGACAGGATCGAGCACAGATACGCAGTATTTT. This codes for CASSLGTGSSTDTQYF. The variable domain in full, completed from reference TRBV28 and TRBJ2-3, reads DVKVTQSSRYLVKRTGEKVFLECVQDMDHENMFWYRQDPGLGLRLIYFSYDVKMKEKGDIPEGYSVSREKKERFSLILESASTNQTSMYLCASSLGTGSSTDTQYFGPGTRLTVL.

The CDR3 is CASSWDREEETQYF. CDR3 sequence (DNA): TGTGCCAGCAGTTGGGACAGGGAGGAGGAGACCCAGTACTTC. V and J are TRBV28 and TRBJ2-5; 9 bases are shared with TRBD1. Germline V CDR1 and CDR2: MDHEN, SYDVKM. This CDR3 is 14 amino acids long. With 4 bases clipped from V and 5 bases from J, the junction kept 5 bases outside the gene matches. Looking up the rest from reference TRBV28 and TRBJ2-5 gives the full variable domain: DVKVTQSSRYLVKRTGEKVFLECVQDMDHENMFWYRQDPGLGLRLIYFSYDVKMKEKGDIPEGYSVSREKKERFSLILESASTNQTSMYLCASSWDREEETQYFGPGTRLLVL.

This clone was detected only once. J is TRBJ2-7 and V is TRBV6-1, with 11 bases matching TRBD2. The CDR3 totals 16 residues. V shed 4 bases, J shed 6 bases, and the junction held 11 bases outside the gene matches. Per the germline V gene, CDR1 is MNHNS and CDR2 is SASEGT. This CDR3 reads CASSGSLLAGEGEQYF. CDR3 bases: TGTGCCAGCAGTGGATCCTTACTAGCGGGAGAGGGCGAGCAGTACTTC.

The DNA of the CDR3 is TGTGCCAGCACCTCGGGACAGAGTACTGGGGCCAACGTCCTGACTTTC. This gives the protein CASTSGQSTGANVLTF. V is TRBV2 and J is TRBJ2-6; 7 nucleotides line up with TRBD1. Germline loops: CDR1 SNHLY, CDR2 FYNNEI. CDR3 length: 16 amino acids. Trimming removed 7 bases from V and 2 bases from J; junction bases left unmatched: 8.

The chain recombines TRBV19 with TRBJ1-4, with a tentative D call TRBD1 (5 bases). Trimming stripped 5 bases from V and 2 bases from J, with 15 bases between. The CDR3 spans 16 residues. Germline V gene lookup returns CDR1 LNHDA and CDR2 SQIVND (reference sequence). The CDR3, as DNA: TGTGCCAGTAGTGTCTTTCCGGGGGTTACTAATGAAAAACTGTTTTTT. The encoded protein is CASSVFPGVTNEKLFF.